The clone carrying this T cell receptor (beta chain) was seen repeatedly, ten times or more. Its antigen is not identified. Unique molecular identifiers featured in each of the TCR beta cDNA libraries. In TCRdb, the PCR reads were re-called with MiXCR into one record per CDR3 protein. The sample holds 380,000 or so distinct CDR3 sequences; approximately 38% are singletons and the top ten take about an eighth. This entry comes from a study of post-analysis software for immune sequencing data. Study details: Clinical courses comprised relapsing-remitting, secondary progressive and progressive-relapsing multiple sclerosis.

General study findings and limits: With TRBV5-6, TRBV5-1 and TRBV20-1 included, 4 to 6 TRBV segments were more frequent in patients than in controls.

The CDR3 is 15 amino acids. Germline lookup yields CDR1 DFQATT and CDR2 SNEGSKA (reference sequence). Germline trimming cut 4 bases from V and 0 bases from J; bases unmatched to any gene: 5. The sequenced sample consisted of blood. The TCR sequence derives from a girl under 18 with multiple sclerosis. The chain combines TRBV20-1 with TRBJ2-1, with 8 positions matching TRBD2. The CDR3 sequence is CSAKAGESSYNEQFF. The CDR3 DNA reads as TGCAGTGCTAAAGCGGGGGAAAGCTCCTACAATGAGCAGTTCTTC.